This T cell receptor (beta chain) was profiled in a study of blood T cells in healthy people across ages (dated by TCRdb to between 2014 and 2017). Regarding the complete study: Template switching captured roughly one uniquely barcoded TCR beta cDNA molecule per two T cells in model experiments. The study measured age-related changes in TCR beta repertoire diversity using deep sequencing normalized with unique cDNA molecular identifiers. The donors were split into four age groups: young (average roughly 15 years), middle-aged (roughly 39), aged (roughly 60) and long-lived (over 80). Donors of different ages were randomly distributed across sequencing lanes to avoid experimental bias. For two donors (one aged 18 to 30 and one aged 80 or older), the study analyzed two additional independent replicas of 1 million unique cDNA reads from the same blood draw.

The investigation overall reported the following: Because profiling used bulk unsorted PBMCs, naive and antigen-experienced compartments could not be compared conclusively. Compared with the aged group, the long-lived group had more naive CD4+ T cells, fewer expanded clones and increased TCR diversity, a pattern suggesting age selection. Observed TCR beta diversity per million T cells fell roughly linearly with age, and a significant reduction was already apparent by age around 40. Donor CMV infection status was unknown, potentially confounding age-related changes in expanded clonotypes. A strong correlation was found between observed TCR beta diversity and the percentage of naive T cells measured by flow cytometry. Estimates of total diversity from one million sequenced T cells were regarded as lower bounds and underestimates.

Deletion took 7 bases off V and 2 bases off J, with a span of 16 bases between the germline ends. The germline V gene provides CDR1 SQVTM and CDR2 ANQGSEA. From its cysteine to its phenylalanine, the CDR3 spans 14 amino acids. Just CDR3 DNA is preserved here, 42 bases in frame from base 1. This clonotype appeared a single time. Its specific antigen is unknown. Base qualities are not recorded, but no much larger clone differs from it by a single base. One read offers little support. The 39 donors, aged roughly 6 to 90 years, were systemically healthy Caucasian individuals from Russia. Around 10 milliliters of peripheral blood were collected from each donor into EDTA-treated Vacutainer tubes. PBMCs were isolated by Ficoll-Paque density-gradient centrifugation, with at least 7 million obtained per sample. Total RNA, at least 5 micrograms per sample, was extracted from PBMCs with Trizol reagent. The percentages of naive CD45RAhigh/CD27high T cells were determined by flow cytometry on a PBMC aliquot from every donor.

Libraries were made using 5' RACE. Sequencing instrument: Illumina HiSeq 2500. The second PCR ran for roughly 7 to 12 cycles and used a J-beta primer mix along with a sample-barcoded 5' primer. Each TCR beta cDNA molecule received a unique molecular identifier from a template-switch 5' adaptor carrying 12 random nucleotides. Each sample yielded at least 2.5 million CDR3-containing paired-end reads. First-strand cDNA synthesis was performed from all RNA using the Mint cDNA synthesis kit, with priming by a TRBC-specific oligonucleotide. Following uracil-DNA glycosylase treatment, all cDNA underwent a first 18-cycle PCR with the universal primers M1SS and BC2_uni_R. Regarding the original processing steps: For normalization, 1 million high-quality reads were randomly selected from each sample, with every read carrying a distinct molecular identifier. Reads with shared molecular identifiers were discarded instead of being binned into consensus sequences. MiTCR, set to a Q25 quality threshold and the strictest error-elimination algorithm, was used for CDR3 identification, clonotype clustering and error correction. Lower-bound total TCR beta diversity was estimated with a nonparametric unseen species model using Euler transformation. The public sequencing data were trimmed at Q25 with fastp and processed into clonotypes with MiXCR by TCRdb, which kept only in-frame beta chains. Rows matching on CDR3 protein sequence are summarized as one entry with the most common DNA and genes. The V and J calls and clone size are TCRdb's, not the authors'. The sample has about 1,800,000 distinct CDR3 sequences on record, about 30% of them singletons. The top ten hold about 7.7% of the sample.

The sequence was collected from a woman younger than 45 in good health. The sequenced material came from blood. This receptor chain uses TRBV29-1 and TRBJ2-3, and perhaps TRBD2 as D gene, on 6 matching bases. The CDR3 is CSAGGAPDTDTQYF. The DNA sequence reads TGCAGCGCCGGAGGGGCTCCAGACACAGATACGCAGTATTTT.